This T cell receptor beta chain is from a study of cytomegalovirus exposure and HLA in healthy donors. For the study at large: Falling in the Caucasian-associated ancestry cluster were about 82% of 350 to 400 genotyped donors.

Points from the study as a whole: As was reported, the classifier diagnosed cytomegalovirus status with high specificity and sensitivity.

Comment on this clone: What it binds is not known.

Primers for the PCR totalled 60 Vbeta and 13 Jbeta. Some clones are missing from TCRdb's copy, which holds only in-frame ones; the method was immunoSEQ multiplex PCR. Of 130,000 or so clones listed, approximately 78% were seen once; the top ten hold roughly 3.2%. The sample taken for sequencing was PBMCs. This TCR came from a man aged 18 to 29 in good health and CMV-seropositive.

In nucleotides, the CDR3 is TGCAGCGTTCGGAGCGGGAGCTACAATGAGCAGTTCTTC. Amino acid sequence: CSVRSGSYNEQFF. The chain is built from TRBV29-1 and TRBJ2-1; 8 bases line up with TRBD2. Looked up from germline, CDR1 is SQVTM and CDR2 is ANQGSEA. V trimming: 5 bases; J trimming: 3 bases; junction bases outside the gene matches: 3. This CDR3 region has 13 residues.